The 4 T cell receptor beta chains below were found in one sample sequenced in a study of blood T cell repertoires in COVID-19. The repertoire was sequenced with immunoSEQ multiplex PCR; TCRdb's copy has only in-frame clones and lacks some. Among about 73,000 clones listed, more than 65% were seen once. Sequencing was done on a sample of peripheral blood. These receptors came from a human donor in a cohort sampled during active COVID-19.

This chain links TRBV7-8 with TRBJ1-4; 9 bases map to TRBD1. V was clipped by 1 base and J by 7 bases; unmatched bases: 4. The CDR3 is 15 amino acids. Germline values: CDR1 SGHVS, CDR2 FQNEAQ. The DNA for the CDR3 is TGTGCCAGCAGCTTAGGAGGGACAGGGTCTGAAAAACTGTTTTTT. Encoded protein: CASSLGGTGSEKLFF.

The chain has TRBV14 and TRBJ1-6; D not certain. Germline V gene lookup returns CDR1 SGHDN and CDR2 FVKESK. The CDR3 runs to 12 residues. V was cut by 3 bases and J by 7 bases, with 4 bases left in between. For the CDR3, the DNA is TGTGCCAGCAGCCACCCAAATTCACCCCTCCACTTT. Translated, it gives CASSHPNSPLHF.

The rearrangement uses TRBV5-8 and TRBJ2-7, with TRBD1 matching 9 bases. The CDR3 is 15 residues long. Looked up from germline, CDR1 is SGHTS and CDR2 is YDEGEE. V shed 4 bases, J shed 2 bases, and the junction held 7 bases outside the gene matches. The CDR3 coding sequence is TGTGCCAGCAGCCTGGGACAGGGTATGACCTACGAGCAGTACTTC. The encoded protein is CASSLGQGMTYEQYF. The full variable domain, completed using reference TRBV5-8 and TRBJ2-7, is EAGVTQSPTHLIKTRGQQATLRCSPISGHTSVYWYQQALGLGLQFLLWYDEGEERNRGNFPPRFSGRQFPNYSSELNVNALELEDSALYLCASSLGQGMTYEQYFGPGTRLTVT.

This rearrangement joins TRBV3-1 (or the pseudogene TRBV3-2) to TRBJ1-3; D uncertain. The V end was cut by 4 bases, the J end by 0 bases, with 10 bases between. CDR3 length equals 15 residues. Germline V lookup: CDR1 LGHDT, CDR2 YNNKEL (reference sequence). The CDR3 region is CASSLERTSGNTIYF. CDR3 nucleotide sequence: TGTGCCAGCAGCCTTGAGCGGACCTCTGGAAACACCATATATTTT.